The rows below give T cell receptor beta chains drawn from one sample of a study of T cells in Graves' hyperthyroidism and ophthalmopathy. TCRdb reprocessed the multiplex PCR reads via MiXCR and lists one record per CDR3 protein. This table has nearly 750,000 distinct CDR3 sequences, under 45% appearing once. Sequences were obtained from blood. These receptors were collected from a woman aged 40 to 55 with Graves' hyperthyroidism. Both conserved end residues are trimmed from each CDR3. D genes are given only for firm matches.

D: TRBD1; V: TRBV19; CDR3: ASSKGQGLNTEAF
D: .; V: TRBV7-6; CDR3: ASSLVGFDEQY
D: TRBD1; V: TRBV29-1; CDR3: SVPIGWDSYEQY
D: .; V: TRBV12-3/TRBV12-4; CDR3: ASSLGRENQPQH
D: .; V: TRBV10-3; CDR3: ASSFGFGLSEGTNYGYT
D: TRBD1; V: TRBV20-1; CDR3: SASTGEKVDEQY
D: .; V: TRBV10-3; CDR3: AISPTDSYGYT
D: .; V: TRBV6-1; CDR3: ASTASRSAGELF
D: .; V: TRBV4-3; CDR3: ASSQEVWEKLF
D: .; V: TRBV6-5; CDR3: ASRSGPALGYT
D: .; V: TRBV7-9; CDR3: ASSPNQVTDTQY
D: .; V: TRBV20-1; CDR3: SARDRNSRSPLH
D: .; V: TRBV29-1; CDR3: SATELDEAF
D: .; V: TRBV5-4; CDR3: ASSPLRRDGQNYGYT
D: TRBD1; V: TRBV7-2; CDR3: ASVQGRANTEAF
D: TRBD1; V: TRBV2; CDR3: ASSPPGTGAYQEAQY
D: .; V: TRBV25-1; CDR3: ASSPVTGRGLWTEAF
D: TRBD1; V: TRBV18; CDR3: ASSRGQGMEPQH
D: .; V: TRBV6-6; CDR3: ASLGGLNYGYT
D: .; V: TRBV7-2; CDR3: ASSPYYSSYEQY
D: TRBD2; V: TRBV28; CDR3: ASSLTTSGSYEQY
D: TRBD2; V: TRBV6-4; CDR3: ASSYESSGSYEQY
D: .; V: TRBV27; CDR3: ASSLSFLGGYT
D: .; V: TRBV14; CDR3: ASSQELLGRKTEAF
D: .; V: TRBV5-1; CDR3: ASSLEREQY
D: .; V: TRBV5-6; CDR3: ASSFPLGRISNSGNTIY
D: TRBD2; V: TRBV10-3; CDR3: AISGSGRDYEQY
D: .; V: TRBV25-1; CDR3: ASSEAGGLRETRY
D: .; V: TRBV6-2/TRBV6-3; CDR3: ASSYAPKPQH
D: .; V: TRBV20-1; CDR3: SPHRPNYGYT
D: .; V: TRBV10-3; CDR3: ATGHAHDPFPHSGANVLT
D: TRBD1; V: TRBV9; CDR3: ASSAETTGRTEAF
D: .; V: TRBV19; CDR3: ASSPRGSEQY
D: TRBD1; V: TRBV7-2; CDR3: ASSLQGNEQY
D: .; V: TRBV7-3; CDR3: ASSSGSGYT
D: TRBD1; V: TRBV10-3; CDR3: ASADRERNTGELF
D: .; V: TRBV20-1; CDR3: SAIDSSSYEQY
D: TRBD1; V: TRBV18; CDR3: ASSEGQGREQY
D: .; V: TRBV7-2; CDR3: ASSLAQGGIYEQY
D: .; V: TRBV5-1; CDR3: ASSSRTGEKLF
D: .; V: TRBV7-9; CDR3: ASSPQASNTEAF